A selection of T cell receptor beta chains follows, all from one sample in a study of identical twins. TCRdb analysed the 5' RACE reads with MiXCR anew, one entry per CDR3 protein. The table includes hundreds of thousands of distinct CDR3 sequences, roughly an eighth detected once. These data also formed part of another study, on yellow fever vaccine responses in identical twins.

Sequenced: PBMCs. The source of these receptors is a woman aged 18-35 years in good health. Both conserved end residues are part of each CDR3.

CDR3aa,v_gene
CASSLRTGGMDEQFF,TRBV6-4
CASQTESSYNSPLHF,TRBV6-1
CASSYPTPNTEAFF,TRBV7-2
CASNPQVGTEAFF,TRBV10-2
CATSRDPGLAGGPEFF,TRBV15
CSAREGLAGSDEQFF,TRBV20-1
CASRDGLGQFF,TRBV6-5
CAILGTSGYNEQFF,TRBV7-9
CASSQEGLNTQYF,TRBV4-1
CASSSIQGIGYGYTF,TRBV11-2
CASSPGLAGIFNEQFF,TRBV6-1
CSLGGVAGVGSYNEQFF,TRBV29-1
CASSPLGTSGRLGNEQFF,TRBV18
CASSLSVPSKETQYF,TRBV5-1
CASSFDAYNEQFF,TRBV27
CSALGGERLPYEQYF,TRBV29-1
CASSQTPQGAGGYTF,TRBV12-3/TRBV12-4
CSAPQSGRESGEQYF,TRBV20-1
CASSPTQASIANTGELFF,TRBV7-3
CASSLVAEISTDTQYF,TRBV5-1
CASSQESGARDTQYF,TRBV7-8
CASSQIAGPQHF,TRBV12-3/TRBV12-4
CASTMEGQGAGISYNEQFF,TRBV12-3/TRBV12-4
CASSQDRAGPGDTQYF,TRBV14
CATSGTRDPLGANVLTF,TRBV24-1
CASSHSGAGNQPQHF,TRBV14
CSARDGIAQQYF,TRBV20-1
CASSSGGAGNTIYF,TRBV7-8
CASSQTGTTREQFF,TRBV5-1
CASSLHPRDEQYF,TRBV12-3/TRBV12-4
CATSSGGYNSPLHF,TRBV15
CSVGRGTDTQYF,TRBV29-1
CASSYGLGEQYF,TRBV7-9